Presented here are 13 T cell receptor beta chains from one specimen sequenced in a study of cytotoxic CD8 clonotypes in ibrutinib-treated CLL. Libraries were prepared by immunoSEQ multiplex PCR; TCRdb keeps only in-frame clonotypes and omits some of them. This table holds some 130,000 clones, around 85% found once. The specimen comprised PBMCs, sampled after 24 months of ibrutinib treatment. Source of these receptors: a human donor with chronic lymphocytic leukemia.

The chain links TRBV7-3 to TRBJ2-1; the match to TRBD2 covers 7 bases. CDR1 is SGHTA, CDR2 FQGTGA, per germline. V was pared by 3 bases and J by 0 bases, with 2 bases of the junction left unmatched. The CDR3 runs 15 residues. In DNA, the CDR3 is TGTGCCAGCAGCTTCCGCGGGAGCTCCTACAATGAGCAGTTCTTC. Its translation is CASSFRGSSYNEQFF.

V is TRBV5-4 and J is TRBJ2-2, with D perhaps TRBD1 (5 bases). CDR1 and CDR2 from the germline V gene are SGHNT and YYREEE (reference sequence). This CDR3 is 15 amino acids long. V lost 3 bases and J 6 bases, leaving 15 bases between the germline ends. The CDR3 region has the DNA TGTGCCAGCAGCTCCCCGCAGTACAGGTCCGGGGAGCTGTTTTTT. Translating it yields CASSSPQYRSGELFF.

The V call is TRBV5-1, the J call TRBJ1-2, with 8 bases fitting TRBD1. The V gene's germline CDR1 is SGHRS and CDR2 YFSETQ. Germline trimming cut 0 bases from V and 6 bases from J; bases unmatched to any gene: 4. CDR3 size: 14 residues. Written as DNA, the CDR3 is TGCGCCAGCAGCTTGGCCAACAGGGGGGATGGCTACACCTTC. It encodes CASSLANRGDGYTF.

V gene TRBV11-2 combines with J gene TRBJ2-5, with 12 bases aligning to TRBD2. The CDR3 has 16 residues. The trim removed 5 bases at V and 4 bases at J, leaving 8 bases unmatched. Per the germline V gene, CDR1 is SGHAT and CDR2 is FQNNGV. The CDR3 DNA is TGTGCCAGCAGCGAACCTAGCGGGGGGGGCGGAGAGACCCAGTACTTC. It is translated as CASSEPSGGGGETQYF.

The chain employs TRBV9 and TRBJ2-1; the match to TRBD2 covers 12 bases. This CDR3 has 17 amino acids. From germline, CDR1 is SGDLS and CDR2 YYNGEE. The V segment lost 0 bases and the J segment 5 bases; nucleotides outside the gene matches: 6. DNA of the CDR3: TGTGCCAGCAGCGTAGGAGGGCTAGCGGGGGGGCACAATGAGCAGTTCTTC. Encoded protein: CASSVGGLAGGHNEQFF. The whole variable domain, remainder taken from reference TRBV9 and TRBJ2-1, is DSGVTQTPKHLITATGQRVTLRCSPRSGDLSVYWYQQSLDQGLQFLIQYYNGEERAKGNILERFSAQQFPDLHSELNLSSLELGDSALYFCASSVGGLAGGHNEQFFGPGTRLTVL.

The chain is built from TRBV2 and TRBJ1-5, with D possibly TRBD1 on 5 matching bases. Germline V lookup: CDR1 SNHLY, CDR2 FYNNEI. V lost 6 bases to trimming and J lost 4 bases, with 10 bases between them. The CDR3 runs 13 residues. CDR3 in amino acids: CASRGQWNQPQHF. CDR3 DNA sequence: TGTGCCAGCAGAGGACAATGGAATCAGCCCCAGCATTTT.

The V and J genes are TRBV29-1 and TRBJ2-7, with TRBD2 as a possible D gene (5 bases). The CDR3 loop spans 13 amino acids. CDR1 is SQVTM and CDR2 is ANQGSEA in the germline V gene. The germline V and J ends were trimmed by 4 bases and 3 bases, with 13 bases remaining between them. The CDR3 here is CSVAGVDNYEQYF. In DNA form, the CDR3 reads TGCAGCGTTGCCGGGGTAGATAACTACGAGCAGTACTTC.

The V and J genes are TRBV28 and TRBJ2-7; D may be TRBD1 (6 bases). The germline gives CDR1 MDHEN, CDR2 SYDVKM. The CDR3 runs to 15 residues. Trimming took 3 bases from V and 4 from J, leaving 16 bases between them. The CDR3: CASSLRGIGPYEQYF. The CDR3 bases are TGTGCCAGCAGTTTGAGGGGGATCGGGCCATACGAGCAGTACTTC.

Only one count was recorded for this clone. This chain connects TRBV2 to TRBJ2-7; 8 nucleotides align to TRBD1. The CDR3 totals 13 residues. V was pared by 11 bases and J by 6 bases, with 12 bases of the junction left unmatched. Germline lookup yields CDR1 SNHLY and CDR2 FYNNEI. The CDR3: CAGAFDRGREQYF. CDR3 DNA sequence: TGTGCCGGGGCCTTTGACAGGGGTCGCGAGCAGTACTTC. Full variable domain (outside the CDR3, taken from reference TRBV2 and TRBJ2-7): EPEVTQTPSHQVTQMGQEVILRCVPISNHLYFYWYRQILGQKVEFLVSFYNNEISEKSEIFDDQFSVERPDGSNFTLKIRSTKLEDSAMYFCAGAFDRGREQYFGPGTRLTVT.

The genes are TRBV15 and TRBJ1-3, with D tentatively TRBD1 (6 bases). The V end lost 0 bases, the J end lost 0 bases, and 15 bases lay between the germline ends. This CDR3 is built from 18 residues. Germline V CDR1 and CDR2: LNHNV, YYDKDF (reference sequence). The CDR3 here is CATSRDRQAETSGNTIYF. The CDR3 bases are TGTGCCACCAGCAGAGATCGACAGGCCGAAACCTCTGGAAACACCATATATTTT.

DNA for the CDR3: TGTGCCAGTAGTATAGACAGCTTCTACGAGCAGTACTTC. Translation gives CASSIDSFYEQYF. This sequence joins TRBV19 and TRBJ2-7; D unresolved. CDR1 LNHDA and CDR2 SQIVND come from the germline V gene (reference sequence). V was pared by 0 bases and J by 3 bases, with 6 bases between. The CDR3 is 13 amino acids.

The chain recombines TRBV19 with TRBJ2-7, with a weak D call TRBD1 (5 bases). V was clipped by 4 bases and J by 4 bases, with 8 bases between them. Germline values: CDR1 LNHDA, CDR2 SQIVND (reference sequence). The CDR3 covers 12 residues. In DNA, the CDR3 is TGTGCCAGTAGTAAGGACATATACGAGCAGTACTTC. Protein: CASSKDIYEQYF.

V and J are TRBV5-4 and TRBJ2-7, with 8 bases identical to TRBD2. The CDR3 runs to 13 residues. Trimming took 4 bases from V and 2 from J; bases not matched to a gene: 2. The V gene's germline CDR1 is SGHNT and CDR2 YYREEE (reference sequence). This CDR3 is CASSRRGAYEQYF. DNA for the CDR3: TGTGCCAGCAGCCGGCGGGGGGCCTACGAGCAGTACTTC.